A single sample is the source of the 22 T cell receptor beta chains below, sequenced in a study of shared clonotypes between healthy human individuals. Sequencing was performed with immunoSEQ multiplex PCR; in TCRdb, only in-frame clones are kept and a portion is missing. The sample has roughly 2.2 million clones; roughly 93% are singletons. The sample taken for sequencing was naive CD4+ T cells from PBMCs. As for subset: CD45RA+ positively selected. The receptors originated from a man aged 18 to 30 in good health. Some clones in this sample may be carry-over from other donors' samples.

The chain links TRBV10-3 to TRBJ2-1; 9 bases line up with TRBD2. Germline V gene data show CDR1 as ENHRY and CDR2 as SYGVKD. This CDR3 contains 13 residues. Trimming took 5 bases from V and 9 from J; bases not matched to a gene: 5. CDR3 amino acids: CAISFSSGVEQFF. In DNA, the CDR3 is TGTGCCATCAGTTTCTCTAGCGGGGTTGAGCAGTTCTTC.

The V and J genes are TRBV30 and TRBJ1-1; maybe TRBD1 (5 bases). Germline V CDR1 and CDR2: GTSNPN, SVGIG (reference sequence). V lost 4 bases, J lost 3 bases, and 18 bases lay in between. The CDR3 contains 15 residues. CDR3 sequence (DNA): TGTGCCTGGACTCGGGACTTCCGGGGCGACACTGAAGCTTTCTTT. It codes for CAWTRDFRGDTEAFF. The full variable domain, rest sourced from reference TRBV30 and TRBJ1-1, is SQTIHQWPATLVQPVGSPLSLECTVEGTSNPNLYWYRQAAGRGLQLLFYSVGIGQISSEVPQNLSASRPQDRQFILSSKKLLLSDSGFYLCAWTRDFRGDTEAFFGQGTRLTVV.

The V gene is TRBV28, the J gene TRBJ1-2, with D maybe TRBD1 (6 bases). Trimming left V 4 bases short and J 0 bases short, with 15 bases between. This CDR3 comprises 16 residues. Germline CDR1 reads MDHEN; CDR2 reads SYDVKM. CDR3 protein: CASSWGGHRANYGYTF. The DNA for the CDR3 is TGTGCCAGCAGTTGGGGGGGGCATAGAGCTAACTATGGCTACACCTTC.

About this clone itself: Mismatch with germline at one junction end may stem from a read error. The chain links TRBV15 to TRBJ1-5, with D hard to call. The CDR3 sequence is 12 residues long. Per germline, CDR1 LNHNV and CDR2 YYDKDF (reference sequence). The CDR3 reads CATSRDSQTQHF. The CDR3 bases are TGTGCCACCAGCAGAGACAGTCAGACCCAGCATTTT. Filled out from reference TRBV15 and TRBJ1-5, the complete variable domain reads DAMVIQNPRYQVTQFGKPVTLSCSQTLNHNVMYWYQQKSSQAPKLLFHYYDKDFNNEADTPDNFQSRRPNTSFCFLDIRSPGLGDTAMYLCATSRDSQTQHFGDGTRLSIL.

This rearrangement joins TRBV6-6 to TRBJ1-1; D ambiguous. The CDR3 totals 13 residues. Germline-derived CDR1 and CDR2 are MNHNY and SVGAGI (reference sequence). V was clipped by 4 bases and J by 6 bases, with 12 bases between them. The CDR3 bases are TGTGCCAGCAGTTTTCCCCGGTCCGCTGAAGCTTTCTTT. This translates into CASSFPRSAEAFF.

The chain links TRBV19 to TRBJ1-1; the D gene is possibly TRBD1 (6 bases). There are 13 residues in the CDR3. Looked up from germline, CDR1 is LNHDA and CDR2 is SQIVND (reference sequence). The V end was cut by 5 bases, the J end by 11 bases, with 18 bases between. CDR3 DNA: TGTGCCAGTAGTGAAACAGGGAGTAGATTGGCTTTCTTT. Translating it yields CASSETGSRLAFF.

This clone was recorded once. The CDR3 bases are TGTGCCAGCAGCGTTACTAGCGGGAGCGCCTACAATGAGCAGTTCTTC. It is translated as CASSVTSGSAYNEQFF. The rearrangement joins TRBV9 to TRBJ2-1, with 11 bases matching TRBD2. Trimming cost V 2 bases and J 2 bases; bases outside gene matches: 3. Germline assignment: CDR1 SGDLS and CDR2 YYNGEE. This CDR3 contains 16 residues.

J is TRBJ2-7 and V is TRBV18, with a tentative D call TRBD2 (6 bases). This CDR3 region has 15 residues. Trimming removed 3 bases at V and 1 base at J, with 13 bases between. CDR1 is KGHSH, CDR2 LQKENI, per germline. This chain's CDR3 is CASSPSSAGSYEQYF. CDR3 DNA: TGTGCCAGCTCACCTTCCAGTGCGGGATCCTACGAGCAGTACTTC.

Concerning this clone: The sample has other DNA sequences that encode this CDR3 too. The V and J genes are TRBV6-6 and TRBJ1-5; TRBD1 aligns across 9 bases. V was clipped by 6 bases and J by 4 bases; unmatched bases: 4. Per germline, CDR1 MNHNY and CDR2 SVGAGI (reference sequence). The CDR3 spans 14 residues. For the CDR3, the DNA is TGTGCCAGCAGCCTGGGACAGGGTAATCAGCCCCAGCATTTT. Translated: CASSLGQGNQPQHF.

The J gene is TRBJ1-2, the V gene TRBV6-1; D call uncertain. The CDR3 totals 14 residues. Germline CDR1 reads MNHNS; CDR2 reads SASEGT. The V gene lost 1 base and the J gene lost 8 bases, with 14 bases spanning the gap. The CDR3 DNA is TGTGCCAGCAGTGAAGGGTTAACGATCCTCGGCTACACCTTC. Residues: CASSEGLTILGYTF.

This clone has just one count. The V gene is TRBV28, the J gene TRBJ1-3; TRBD1 matches 8 bases. CDR1 and CDR2 from the germline V gene are MDHEN and SYDVKM. Unmatched junction bases numbered 4, after V lost 5 bases and J lost 4 bases. CDR3 size: 14 residues. The CDR3 spells CASSPGGYGNTIYF. CDR3 sequence (DNA): TGTGCCAGCAGTCCAGGGGGCTACGGAAACACCATATATTTT.

The chain recombines TRBV7-2 with TRBJ1-2; TRBD1 aligns across 7 bases. Germline V gene sequence: CDR1 SGHTA, CDR2 FQGNSA. The CDR3 spans 12 residues. V lost 5 bases, J lost 8 bases, and 5 bases stayed unmatched. CDR3 region: CASSHTGDGYTF. In DNA, the CDR3 is TGTGCCAGCAGCCATACAGGGGACGGCTACACCTTC.

The J gene is TRBJ2-5, the V gene TRBV7-3; a weak D match, TRBD1 (6 bases). The ends were cut back, 3 bases at V and 1 base at J, with 9 bases in the middle. Germline assignment: CDR1 SGHTA and CDR2 FQGTGA. The CDR3 spans 14 residues. The chain's CDR3 is CASSFTGRQETQYF. DNA of the CDR3: TGTGCCAGCAGCTTCACAGGGCGCCAAGAGACCCAGTACTTC.

This chain joins TRBV2 and TRBJ2-2; no firm D call. Germline assignment: CDR1 SNHLY and CDR2 FYNNEI. The CDR3 is 15 residues long. V was trimmed by 7 bases and J by 3 bases, leaving 15 bases between them. CDR3 sequence (DNA): TGTGCCAGCACAGCCCAATCTACGGACACCGGGGAGCTGTTTTTT. Translated, it gives CASTAQSTDTGELFF.

As to this clone: Within the sample, other DNA sequences also encode this same CDR3. The chain recombines TRBV18 with TRBJ2-1; 8 nucleotides match TRBD2. CDR1 is KGHSH, CDR2 LQKENI, per germline. The V and J ends lost 6 bases and 2 bases, in that order; junction bases with no gene match: 3. The CDR3 sequence is 14 residues long. CDR3 loop: CASSGTRTYNEQFF. The DNA of the CDR3 is TGTGCCAGCTCCGGGACTAGGACCTACAATGAGCAGTTCTTC. Using reference TRBV18 and TRBJ2-1 for the parts outside the CDR3, the full variable domain is NAGVMQNPRHLVRRRGQEARLRCSPMKGHSHVYWYRQLPEEGLKFMVYLQKENIIDESGMPKERFSAEFPKEGPSILRIQQVVRGDSAAYFCASSGTRTYNEQFFGPGTRLTVL.

The CDR3 sequence: CAISPRTGENTEAFF. In nucleotides, the CDR3 is TGTGCCATCAGCCCCCGGACAGGTGAGAACACTGAAGCTTTCTTT. The chain joins TRBV10-3 to TRBJ1-1, with TRBD1 matching 7 bases. The ends lost 6 bases at V and 1 base at J; junction bases unmatched: 8. The CDR3 length is 15 residues. Germline lookup yields CDR1 ENHRY and CDR2 SYGVKD.

The genes are TRBV5-1 and TRBJ2-7; D is ambiguous. V gave up 1 base and J gave up 3 bases, with 20 bases separating them. Per the germline V gene, CDR1 is SGHRS and CDR2 is YFSETQ. The CDR3 consists of 17 residues. Here the CDR3 reads CASSLPLGGPRNYEQYF. For the CDR3, the DNA is TGCGCCAGCAGCTTGCCGCTAGGCGGACCCCGTAACTACGAGCAGTACTTC.

This clone is a singleton in its sample. The V and J genes are TRBV10-3 and TRBJ1-1; 9 bases align to TRBD1. The CDR3 covers 13 residues. The germline V gene has CDR1 ENHRY and CDR2 SYGVKD. Losses at the gene ends were 10 bases for V and 1 base for J; bases not matched to a gene: 4. CDR3 residues: CATDRGGNTEAFF. CDR3 sequence (DNA): TGTGCCACGGACAGGGGAGGGAACACTGAAGCTTTCTTT.

The chain has TRBV9 and TRBJ2-7; D might be TRBD2 (5 bases). This CDR3 is built from 13 residues. Trimming cost V 8 bases and J 2 bases, with 14 bases left between them. Germline V gene data show CDR1 as SGDLS and CDR2 as YYNGEE. CDR3 DNA sequence: TGTGCCAGTGCTGCCGGGGTTACCTACGAGCAGTACTTC. Translating gives CASAAGVTYEQYF.

The chain recombines TRBV4-3 with TRBJ1-1, with 7 bases that match TRBD1. Trimming took 3 bases from V and 10 from J; bases not matched to a gene: 11. The CDR3 extends over 14 amino acids. The germline gives CDR1 LGHNA, CDR2 YSLEER. The CDR3 bases are TGCGCCAGCAGCCACCTTGGGGAGGGGGCGGGAGCTTTCTTT. It codes for CASSHLGEGAGAFF.

The V call is TRBV30, the J call TRBJ2-1; TRBD2 aligns across 7 bases. Germline CDR1 and CDR2: GTSNPN and SVGIG (reference sequence). The CDR3 is made up of 14 amino acids. V dropped 4 bases and J dropped 10; count of bases not matched to a gene: 13. The chain's CDR3 is CAWKVGGSAREQFF. CDR3 nucleotides: TGTGCCTGGAAGGTCGGCGGGAGCGCGAGGGAGCAGTTCTTC.

The rearrangement links TRBV29-1 to TRBJ1-2; maybe TRBD1 (5 bases). V dropped 8 bases and J dropped 4 bases, with 11 bases sitting between them. The CDR3 covers 11 residues. Germline lookup yields CDR1 SQVTM and CDR2 ANQGSEA. The chain's CDR3 is CSIGTGYGYTF. In DNA form, the CDR3 reads TGCAGCATAGGGACGGGCTATGGCTACACCTTC.